Sequencing of this T cell receptor (beta chain) was carried out in a study of glioma-infiltrating T cells after dendritic cell vaccination. Background on the study: Treatment, given 2003 to 2012, was autologous tumor lysate-pulsed dendritic cell vaccination.

Selection required adequate fresh-frozen tumor tissue plus more than two years' survival data. Germline CDR1 and CDR2: SGHRS and YFSETQ. Trimming cost V 4 bases and J 4 bases, with 17 bases left between them. The CDR3 runs to 16 residues. A remark on this clone: Its cognate antigen is unknown.

General observations from the study: No direct clonality-survival link was found; a diverse polyclonal response may matter.

Input was roughly 2.2 ug genomic DNA, or all available if less. TCRdb's copy holds only in-frame clones and misses some; the assay was immunoSEQ multiplex PCR. This sample has around 58,000 clones, with around 86% found just once. This TCR was sampled from a human donor with glioblastoma. The sequenced sample was blood, obtained before dendritic cell vaccination. The V and J genes are TRBV5-1 and TRBJ2-2, with D possibly matching TRBD2 (6 bases). This CDR3 reads CASSPTPRGVTGELFF. CDR3 bases: TGCGCCAGCAGCCCCACCCCGCGGGGCGTCACCGGGGAGCTGTTTTTT.